This is a list of T cell receptor beta chains from one sample in a study of T cell responses to AZD1222 COVID-19 vaccine. Profiling relied on immunoSEQ multiplex PCR, and the TCRdb table lists in-frame clones only, not all of them. The table has approximately 150,000 clones, about 93% seen once. The material was peripheral blood, obtained on day 0 of AZD1222 vaccination. The receptor source for this set is an adult in good health. The CDR3 runs from the conserved cysteine through the conserved F or W. The D gene is left open where the match is weak. Part of the rows lack a size; the others show once, few, many or a class for expanded clones.

j_call d_call clone_size v_call cdr3_aa cdr3_nt
TRBJ2-2 NA NA TRBV4-1 CASSQDELGAHRSRELFF TGCGCCAGCAGCCAAGATGAGCTCGGGGCCCATAGATCCAGGGAGCTGTTTTTT
TRBJ2-5 TRBD1 NA TRBV11-2 CASSIGQGPETQYF TGTGCCAGCAGCATCGGACAGGGGCCAGAGACCCAGTACTTC
TRBJ2-5 NA NA TRBV2 CASSPLLETQYF TGTGCCAGCAGTCCTCTTCTCGAGACCCAGTACTTC
TRBJ2-4 NA NA TRBV18 CASSPEAVKNIQYF TGTGCCAGCTCACCTGAAGCGGTCAAAAACATTCAGTACTTC
TRBJ2-5 TRBD2 NA TRBV29-1 CSARGLAGGPGETQYF TGCAGCGCCCGTGGACTAGCGGGAGGGCCCGGAGAGACCCAGTACTTC
TRBJ1-5 NA once TRBV3-1/TRBV3-2 CASSPARNQPQHF TGTGCCAGCAGCCCCGCCAGAAATCAGCCCCAGCATTTT
TRBJ1-1 NA NA TRBV25-1 CASSGWTGGTEAFF TGTGCCAGCAGTGGATGGACGGGGGGCACTGAAGCTTTCTTT
TRBJ1-3 NA NA TRBV9 CASSVEREGGNTIYF TGTGCCAGCAGCGTAGAAAGGGAAGGGGGAAACACCATATATTTT
TRBJ2-2 NA NA TRBV25-1 CASSGAVGAGNTGELFF TGTGCCAGCAGTGGCGCGGTCGGGGCCGGGAACACCGGGGAGCTGTTTTTT
TRBJ2-2 TRBD1 NA TRBV5-4 CASSSRDRDTGELFF TGTGCCAGCAGCTCCCGGGACAGGGACACCGGGGAGCTGTTTTTT
TRBJ1-1 NA NA TRBV19 CASSVDRFTEAFF TGTGCCAGTAGCGTCGACAGATTCACTGAAGCTTTCTTT
TRBJ2-2 TRBD2 once TRBV30 CAWSVRLAGVLDTGELFF TGTGCCTGGAGTGTAAGACTAGCGGGAGTTTTGGACACCGGGGAGCTGTTTTTT
TRBJ2-7 NA NA TRBV7-2 CASSPKISGYEQYF TGTGCCAGCAGTCCCAAGATATCCGGCTACGAGCAGTACTTC
TRBJ2-1 NA NA TRBV6-4 CASKGNEQFF TGTGCCAGCAAGGGTAATGAGCAGTTCTTC
TRBJ2-1 TRBD2 once TRBV5-5 CASNWEREWDEQFF TGTGCCAGCAATTGGGAGCGGGAGTGGGATGAGCAGTTCTTC
TRBJ1-2 NA NA TRBV19 CASGPGGYTMFYTF TGTGCCAGTGGACCGGGTGGATATACTATGTTCTACACCTTC
TRBJ1-3 NA NA TRBV6-5 CASSSEPFSGNTIYF TGTGCCAGCAGTTCCGAACCCTTCTCTGGAAACACCATATATTTT
TRBJ1-2 NA once TRBV11-2 CASSLSDRAGGYTF TGTGCCAGCAGCTTATCAGACAGAGCGGGTGGCTACACCTTC
TRBJ1-1 NA NA TRBV7-2 CASSLSVRNTEAFF TGTGCCAGCAGCTTAAGCGTACGCAACACTGAAGCTTTCTTT
TRBJ1-5 NA once TRBV7-2 CASSLTGNSNQPQHF TGTGCCAGCAGTCTTACAGGGAATAGCAATCAGCCCCAGCATTTT
TRBJ2-3 NA NA TRBV7-2 CASSFLPTSTDTQYF TGTGCCAGCAGCTTCTTGCCTACTAGCACAGATACGCAGTATTTT
TRBJ1-5 NA NA TRBV6-1 CASSEGLTGNQPQHF TGTGCCAGCAGTGAAGGGTTAACAGGCAATCAGCCCCAGCATTTT
TRBJ2-7 NA NA TRBV19 CASSIPRTRIVEQYF TGTGCCAGTAGTATCCCCCGCACTAGAATTGTCGAGCAGTACTTC
TRBJ2-1 TRBD2 NA TRBV11-2 CASSLASSGEQFF TGTGCCAGCAGCTTAGCGTCTAGCGGTGAGCAGTTCTTC
TRBJ2-4 NA NA TRBV5-1 CASSLGGGAKNIQYF TGCGCCAGCAGCTTGGGTGGGGGCGCGAAAAACATTCAGTACTTC
TRBJ2-7 TRBD1 NA TRBV6-1 CASSEAGGQGYEQYF TGTGCCAGCAGTGAAGCGGGGGGACAGGGTTACGAGCAGTACTTC
TRBJ1-3 NA few TRBV18 CASSPGHGNTIYF TGTGCCAGCTCACCGGGACACGGAAACACCATATATTTT
TRBJ1-4 TRBD1 NA TRBV13 CASSPKTGRLEKLFF TGTGCCAGCAGCCCTAAGACAGGGCGACTCGAAAAACTGTTTTTT
TRBJ2-2 NA NA TRBV3-1/TRBV3-2 CASSLGGGSGELFF TGTGCCAGCAGCCTAGGAGGCGGGTCCGGGGAGCTGTTTTTT
TRBJ2-3 NA NA TRBV7-8 CASSLEFTGMDTQYF TGTGCCAGCAGCTTAGAATTCACAGGGATGGATACGCAGTATTTT
TRBJ1-1 NA NA TRBV21-1 CASSKRRGTGLPRGNTEAFF TGTGCCAGCAGCAAAAGACGGGGGACAGGGCTTCCCCGGGGGAACACTGAAGCTTTCTTT
TRBJ1-5 NA NA TRBV6-1 CASSVNSGPSNQPQHF TGTGCCAGCAGTGTTAATTCAGGGCCCAGCAATCAGCCCCAGCATTTT
TRBJ1-1 NA once TRBV19 CASSMKGDTEAFF TGTGCCAGTAGTATGAAGGGGGACACTGAAGCTTTCTTT
TRBJ1-3 TRBD1 NA TRBV19 CASSWTGLSPDTIYF TGTGCCAGTAGTTGGACAGGCCTCTCTCCGGACACCATATATTTT
TRBJ1-2 NA NA TRBV4-3 CASSQGRGVYYGYTF TGCGCCAGCAGCCAAGGTAGAGGGGTTTACTATGGCTACACCTTC
TRBJ1-2 NA NA TRBV11-2 CASSLGGTYGGYTF TGTGCCAGCAGCTTAGGGGGAACCTACGGGGGCTACACCTTC
TRBJ2-7 NA many TRBV5-6 CASSLSRFTYEQYF TGTGCCAGCAGCTTGTCGAGGTTTACTTACGAGCAGTACTTC
TRBJ2-5 TRBD1 NA TRBV6-5 CASRQGALETQYF TGTGCCAGCAGACAGGGGGCATTGGAGACCCAGTACTTC
TRBJ1-2 NA NA TRBV5-6 CASSLGTKGYGYTF TGTGCCAGCAGCTTGGGGACAAAGGGCTATGGCTACACCTTC
TRBJ2-7 NA once TRBV7-2 CASRLSGGGSYEQYF TGTGCCAGCAGGTTGAGCGGAGGCGGGTCCTACGAGCAGTACTTC
TRBJ1-1 NA NA TRBV6-5 CASSLTPRSNTEAFF TGTGCCAGCAGTCTGACACCCAGGTCGAACACTGAAGCTTTCTTT
TRBJ1-4 NA NA TRBV30 CALLGEREKLFF TGTGCCCTGCTGGGAGAGCGGGAAAAACTGTTTTTT
TRBJ1-1 NA once TRBV14 CASSQVTSYTEAFF TGTGCCAGCAGCCAAGTGACCAGTTACACTGAAGCTTTCTTT
TRBJ1-2 TRBD1 once TRBV19 CASSFRITGDGYTF TGTGCCAGTAGTTTCCGTATAACAGGGGATGGCTACACCTTC
TRBJ2-2 NA NA TRBV5-4 CASSLGLSGRTGELFF TGTGCCAGCAGCCTGGGCTTGTCGGGAAGGACCGGGGAGCTGTTTTTT
TRBJ1-1 NA NA TRBV6-2/TRBV6-3 CASSYSIRMPRSINTEAFF TGTGCCAGCAGTTACTCGATTCGGATGCCCCGCTCGATTAACACTGAAGCTTTCTTT
TRBJ2-3 TRBD2 once TRBV10-3 CAISAGLAGATDTQYF TGTGCCATCAGTGCGGGACTAGCGGGGGCCACAGATACGCAGTATTTT
TRBJ1-5 TRBD1 NA TRBV19 CASSTANRGWNQPQHF TGTGCCAGTAGTACCGCAAACAGGGGTTGGAATCAGCCCCAGCATTTT
TRBJ1-2 TRBD1 NA TRBV2 CASSEGPTGIYGYTF TGTGCCAGCAGTGAGGGGCCGACAGGGATCTATGGCTACACCTTC
TRBJ1-5 TRBD1 NA TRBV7-8 CASSLPGGAPQHF TGTGCCAGCAGCCTTCCAGGGGGGGCTCCCCAGCATTTT
TRBJ1-5 NA NA TRBV2 CASSETQGEQPQHF TGTGCCAGCAGTGAAACCCAGGGCGAACAGCCCCAGCATTTT
TRBJ2-3 NA NA TRBV3-1/TRBV3-2 CASSYLVDTQYF TGTGCCAGCAGTTACCTCGTGGATACGCAGTATTTT
TRBJ2-2 TRBD1 NA TRBV19 CASSLLGQGDTGELFF TGTGCCAGTAGTCTGTTGGGACAGGGTGACACCGGGGAGCTGTTTTTT